The 9 T cell receptor beta chains presented below share a single source sample, sequenced in a study of T cells after yellow fever vaccination. TCRdb reprocessed the 5' RACE reads via MiXCR and lists one record per CDR3 protein. This table holds about 58,000 distinct CDR3 sequences, about 6.6% found once. This material consisted of CD8+ T cells sorted from PBMCs, taken on the day of the first yellow fever vaccination. Receptor source: a man aged 18-30 years who received the YFV17D yellow fever vaccine.

At least ten counts were recorded for this clonotype. The V and J genes are TRBV12-3 or TRBV12-4 and TRBJ1-5, with D unclear. There are 14 residues in the CDR3. V was pared by 3 bases and J by 4 bases, with 10 bases between. The DNA of the CDR3 is TGTGCCAGCAGTTTGGAACGTAGGAATCAGCCCCAGCATTTT. It encodes CASSLERRNQPQHF.

The rearrangement links TRBV28 to TRBJ2-1; 9 positions agree with TRBD1. The trim removed 4 bases at V and 7 bases at J, leaving 5 bases unmatched. Germline V gene lookup returns CDR1 MDHEN and CDR2 SYDVKM. The CDR3 totals 14 residues. The CDR3 DNA follows: TGTGCCAGCAGTTCCCTGACAGGGGGAAATGAGCAGTTCTTC. Residues: CASSSLTGGNEQFF.

This clonotype is categorized as medium-sized. The chain uses TRBV2 and TRBJ2-5; D might be TRBD2 (5 bases). The germline gives CDR1 SNHLY, CDR2 FYNNEI. V was pared by 3 bases and J by 5 bases, with 10 bases between. This CDR3 has 13 residues. CDR3 protein: CASSESPGETQYF. In nucleotides, the CDR3 is TGTGCCAGCAGTGAGAGTCCGGGGGAGACCCAGTACTTC.

Only a few counts were recorded for this clonotype. The gene calls are TRBV2 and TRBJ1-2; 9 bases are shared with TRBD1. Germline V gene lookup returns CDR1 SNHLY and CDR2 FYNNEI. With 6 bases clipped from V and 5 bases from J, the junction kept 10 bases outside the gene matches. The CDR3 runs 15 residues. The CDR3 loop is CASRTGTGTQYGYTF. The DNA for the CDR3 is TGTGCCAGCAGGACCGGGACAGGGACGCAGTATGGCTACACCTTC.

This clonotype was counted at least ten times. J is TRBJ2-5 and V is TRBV7-9; 7 bases line up with TRBD1. V dropped 3 bases and J dropped 4; count of bases not matched to a gene: 8. The germline CDR1 and CDR2 sequences are SEHNR and FQNEAQ (reference sequence). The CDR3 totals 15 residues. Written as DNA, the CDR3 is TGTGCCAGCAGCTTTGCCCGCCCAGGGGGAGAGACCCAGTACTTC. Translation: CASSFARPGGETQYF.

In its sample, this clonotype was seen a few times. The rearrangement links TRBV4-2 to TRBJ2-1, with TRBD1 matching over 8 bases. Germline V gene sequence: CDR1 LGHNA, CDR2 YNFKEQ. The junction had 4 bases not matched to a gene; V was cut back by 3 bases and J by 9 bases. The CDR3 has 13 amino acids. DNA for the CDR3: TGTGCCAGCAGCCACGACAGGGGAATTGAGCAGTTCTTC. Its translation: CASSHDRGIEQFF.

The chain has TRBV11-3 and TRBJ2-1; no clear D gene. Trimming took off 5 bases at V and 0 bases at J, with 17 bases between the two ends. This CDR3 is built from 17 residues. Germline CDR1 and CDR2: SGHNT and YENEEA. The CDR3 coding sequence is TGTGCCAGCAGCCAAACTCATTGGGGTAGCTCCTACAATGAGCAGTTCTTC. Residues: CASSQTHWGSSYNEQFF.

This clonotype was detected many times. The J gene is TRBJ1-1, the V gene TRBV4-2, with no clear D. The V and J ends lost 0 bases and 0 bases respectively, with 8 bases between them. This CDR3 contains 15 residues. Germline lookup yields CDR1 LGHNA and CDR2 YNFKEQ. The CDR3 region is CASSQETGMNTEAFF. For the CDR3, the DNA is TGTGCCAGCAGCCAAGAAACGGGGATGAACACTGAAGCTTTCTTT.

This clonotype has at least ten counts. This sequence joins TRBV2 and TRBJ2-3; D ambiguous. The CDR3 is 16 amino acids. Trimming left V 7 bases short and J 0 bases short, with 17 bases between. Germline CDR1 reads SNHLY; CDR2 reads FYNNEI. This CDR3 is CASTKRIQSSTDTQYF. CDR3 in DNA: TGTGCCAGCACCAAAAGGATTCAGTCCAGCACAGATACGCAGTATTTT.